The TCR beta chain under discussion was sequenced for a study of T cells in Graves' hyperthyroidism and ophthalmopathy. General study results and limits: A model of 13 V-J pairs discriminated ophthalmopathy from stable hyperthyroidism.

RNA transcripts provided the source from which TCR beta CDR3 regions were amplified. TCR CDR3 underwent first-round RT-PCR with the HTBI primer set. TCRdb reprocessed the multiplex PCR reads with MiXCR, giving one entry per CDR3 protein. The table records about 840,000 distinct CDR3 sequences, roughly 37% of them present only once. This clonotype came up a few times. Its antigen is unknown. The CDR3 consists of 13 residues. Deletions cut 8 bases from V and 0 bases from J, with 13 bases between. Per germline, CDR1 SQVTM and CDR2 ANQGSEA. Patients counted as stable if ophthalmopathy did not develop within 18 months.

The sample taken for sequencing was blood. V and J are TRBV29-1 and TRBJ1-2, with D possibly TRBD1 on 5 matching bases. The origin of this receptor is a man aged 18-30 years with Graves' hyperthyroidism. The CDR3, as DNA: TGCAGCTTGGCGAGGGGAGCTAACTATGGCTACACCTTC. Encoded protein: CSLARGANYGYTF.